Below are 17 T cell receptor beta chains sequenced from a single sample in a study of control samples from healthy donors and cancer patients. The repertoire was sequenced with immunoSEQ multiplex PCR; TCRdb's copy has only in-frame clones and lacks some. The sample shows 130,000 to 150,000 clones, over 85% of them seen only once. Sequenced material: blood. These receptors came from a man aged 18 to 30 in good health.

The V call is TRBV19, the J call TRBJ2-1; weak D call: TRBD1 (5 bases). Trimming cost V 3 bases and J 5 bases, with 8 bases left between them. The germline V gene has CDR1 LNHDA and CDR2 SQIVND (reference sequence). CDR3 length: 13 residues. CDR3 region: CASSIQGNNEQFF. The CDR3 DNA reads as TGTGCCAGTAGTATCCAGGGCAACAATGAGCAGTTCTTC.

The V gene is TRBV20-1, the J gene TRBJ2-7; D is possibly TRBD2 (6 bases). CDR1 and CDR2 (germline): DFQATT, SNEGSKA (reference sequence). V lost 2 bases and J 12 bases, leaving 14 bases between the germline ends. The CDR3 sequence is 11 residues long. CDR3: CSARMEGPPYF. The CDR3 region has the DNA TGCAGTGCTAGAATGGAGGGTCCGCCGTACTTC.

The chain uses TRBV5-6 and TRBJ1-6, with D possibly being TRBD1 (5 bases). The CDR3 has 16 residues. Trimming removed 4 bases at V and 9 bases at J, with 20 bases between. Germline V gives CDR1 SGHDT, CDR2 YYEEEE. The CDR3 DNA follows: TGTGCCAGCAGCCTCCCAAGCCAGGGAGGTGGTTCACCCCTCCACTTT. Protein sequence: CASSLPSQGGGSPLHF.

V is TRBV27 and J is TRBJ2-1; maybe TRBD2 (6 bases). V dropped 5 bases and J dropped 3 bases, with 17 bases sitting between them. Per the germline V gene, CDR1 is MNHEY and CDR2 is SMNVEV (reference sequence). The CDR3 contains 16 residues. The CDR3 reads CASSASLGGGYNEQFF. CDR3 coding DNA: TGTGCCAGCAGTGCCTCCTTGGGGGGAGGCTACAATGAGCAGTTCTTC.

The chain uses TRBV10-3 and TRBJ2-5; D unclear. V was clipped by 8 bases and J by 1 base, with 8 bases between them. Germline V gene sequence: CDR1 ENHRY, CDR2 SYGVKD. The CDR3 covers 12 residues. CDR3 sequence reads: CAIAAVQETQYF. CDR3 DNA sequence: TGTGCCATCGCGGCAGTCCAAGAGACCCAGTACTTC.

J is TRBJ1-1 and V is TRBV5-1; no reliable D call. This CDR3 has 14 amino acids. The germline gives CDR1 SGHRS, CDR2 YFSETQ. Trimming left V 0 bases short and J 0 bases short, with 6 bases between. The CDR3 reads CASSLGAVNTEAFF. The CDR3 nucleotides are TGCGCCAGCAGCTTGGGGGCGGTGAACACTGAAGCTTTCTTT.

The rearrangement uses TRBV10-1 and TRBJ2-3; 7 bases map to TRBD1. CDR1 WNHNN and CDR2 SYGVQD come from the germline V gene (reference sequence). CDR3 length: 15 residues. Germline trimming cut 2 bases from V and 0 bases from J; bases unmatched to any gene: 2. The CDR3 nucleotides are TGCGCCAGCAGTGAGGTGGGACAGAGCACAGATACGCAGTATTTT. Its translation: CASSEVGQSTDTQYF.

The CDR3 reads CSASRQGNSPLHF. CDR3 nucleotides: TGCAGTGCTAGTCGGCAGGGTAATTCACCCCTCCACTTT. J is TRBJ1-6 and V is TRBV20-1; perhaps TRBD1 as D (5 bases). This CDR3 has 13 amino acids. Between the trimmed V and J ends, which lost 3 bases and 6 bases, there was a span of 9 bases. Germline V lookup: CDR1 DFQATT, CDR2 SNEGSKA (reference sequence).

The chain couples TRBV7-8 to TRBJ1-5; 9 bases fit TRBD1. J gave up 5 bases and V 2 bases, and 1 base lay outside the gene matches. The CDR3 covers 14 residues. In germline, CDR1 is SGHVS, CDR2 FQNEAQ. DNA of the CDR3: TGTGCCAGCAGCTTAACAGGGGGCCATCAGCCCCAGCATTTT. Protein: CASSLTGGHQPQHF.

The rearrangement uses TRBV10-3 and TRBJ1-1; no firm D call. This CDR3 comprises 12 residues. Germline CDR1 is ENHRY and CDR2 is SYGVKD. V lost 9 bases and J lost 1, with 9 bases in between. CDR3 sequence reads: CAMRAENTEAFF. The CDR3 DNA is TGTGCCATGCGGGCGGAGAACACTGAAGCTTTCTTT.

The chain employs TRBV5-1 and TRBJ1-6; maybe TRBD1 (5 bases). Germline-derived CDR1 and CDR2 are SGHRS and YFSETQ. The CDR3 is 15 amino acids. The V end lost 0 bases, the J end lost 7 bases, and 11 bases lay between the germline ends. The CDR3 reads CASSLDGADNSPLHF. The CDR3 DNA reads TGCGCCAGCAGCTTGGACGGGGCGGACAATTCACCCCTCCACTTT.

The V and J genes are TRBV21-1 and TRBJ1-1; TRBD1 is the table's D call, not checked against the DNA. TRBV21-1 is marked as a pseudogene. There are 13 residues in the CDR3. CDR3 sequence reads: CASRGQGDTEAFF. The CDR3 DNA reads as TGTGCCAGCAGGGGACAGGGAGACACTGAAGCTTTCTTT.

CDR3 amino acids: CASSQKTGSSSYNEQFF. The CDR3 DNA follows: TGCGCCAGCAGCCAGAAGACAGGATCAAGCTCCTACAATGAGCAGTTCTTC. The rearrangement uses TRBV4-1 and TRBJ2-1; D may be TRBD1 (6 bases). V was cut by 3 bases and J by 0 bases, with 15 bases left in between. The germline V gene has CDR1 MGHRA and CDR2 YSYEKL. The CDR3 has 17 amino acids.

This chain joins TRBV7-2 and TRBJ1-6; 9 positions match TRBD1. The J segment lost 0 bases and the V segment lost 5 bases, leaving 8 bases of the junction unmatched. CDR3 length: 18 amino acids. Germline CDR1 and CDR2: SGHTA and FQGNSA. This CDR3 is CASSLLGQGSSYNSPLHF. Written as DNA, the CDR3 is TGTGCCAGCAGCCTCCTGGGACAGGGCAGCTCCTATAATTCACCCCTCCACTTT. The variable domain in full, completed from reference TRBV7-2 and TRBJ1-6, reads GAGVSQSPSNKVTEKGKDVELRCDPISGHTALYWYRQSLGQGLEFLIYFQGNSAPDKSGLPSDRFSAERTGGSVSTLTIQRTQQEDSAVYLCASSLLGQGSSYNSPLHFGNGTRLTVT.

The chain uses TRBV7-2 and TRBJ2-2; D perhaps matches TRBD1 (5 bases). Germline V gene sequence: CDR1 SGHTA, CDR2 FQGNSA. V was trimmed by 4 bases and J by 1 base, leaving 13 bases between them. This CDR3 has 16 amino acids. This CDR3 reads CASSSPATVNTGELFF. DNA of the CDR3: TGTGCCAGCAGCTCCCCAGCGACAGTGAACACCGGGGAGCTGTTTTTT.

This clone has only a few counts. The CDR3 region is CASSQVSGYGYTF. CDR3 DNA: TGTGCCAGCAGCCAAGTTTCCGGGTATGGCTACACCTTC. The V gene is TRBV11-3, the J gene TRBJ1-2; D is uncertain. V lost 5 bases and J 5 bases, leaving 12 bases between the germline ends. This CDR3 has 13 residues. The germline CDR1 and CDR2 sequences are SGHNT and YENEEA.

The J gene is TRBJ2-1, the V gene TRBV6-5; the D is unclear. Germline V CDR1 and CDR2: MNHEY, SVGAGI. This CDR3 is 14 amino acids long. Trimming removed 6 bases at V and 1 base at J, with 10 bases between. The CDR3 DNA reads TGTGCCAGCAGATCGACGGTATCCTACAATGAGCAGTTCTTC. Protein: CASRSTVSYNEQFF.